These 5 T cell receptor beta chains originate from one sample sequenced in a study of blood T cell repertoires in COVID-19. TCRdb's copy holds only in-frame clones and misses some; the assay was immunoSEQ multiplex PCR. In the table there are about 300,000 clones, approximately 86% of which are singletons. The material sequenced was PBMCs or T cells enriched from blood (not recorded which). The origin of the receptors is a woman under 30 who had recovered from COVID-19.

This clone has just one count. The genes are TRBV30 and TRBJ1-3; unclear D gene. CDR1 and CDR2 (germline): GTSNPN, SVGIG (reference sequence). V dropped 4 bases and J dropped 0 bases, with 16 bases sitting between them. The CDR3 sequence is 16 residues long. In nucleotides, the CDR3 is TGTGCCTGGACCGCCCTAATTTCTAGCTCTGGAAACACCATATATTTT. Protein product: CAWTALISSSGNTIYF.

The chain uses TRBV2 and TRBJ2-3; D may be TRBD2 (6 bases). The CDR3 sequence is 14 residues long. V lost 10 bases to trimming and J lost 0 bases, with 14 bases between them. Germline loops: CDR1 SNHLY, CDR2 FYNNEI. Here the CDR3 reads CATIAEASTDTQYF. In DNA form, the CDR3 reads TGTGCCACCATAGCGGAAGCTAGCACAGATACGCAGTATTTT.

The genes are TRBV6-5 and TRBJ1-1, with D perhaps matching TRBD1 (6 bases). The CDR3 extends over 13 amino acids. Germline V gene sequence: CDR1 MNHEY, CDR2 SVGAGI. The V and J ends lost 6 bases and 7 bases respectively, with 15 bases between them. The CDR3 DNA sequence: TGTGCCAGCAGCCCGTACAGGGAATTTGAAGCTTTCTTT. Its translation is CASSPYREFEAFF.

The chain carries TRBV4-3 and TRBJ1-6, with a possible D match to TRBD1 (6 bases). The CDR3 contains 15 residues. Trimming shortened V by 0 bases and J by 9 bases, and 12 bases separated the two germline ends. Germline CDR1 is LGHNA and CDR2 is YSLEER. CDR3 nucleotides: TGCGCCAGCAGCCAAGATCCCCAGGGGAGTTCACCCCTCCACTTT. Its protein product is CASSQDPQGSSPLHF.

The CDR3: CASSQRNEQFF. DNA of the CDR3: TGTGCCAGCAGCCAACGCAATGAGCAGTTCTTC. The chain recombines TRBV16 with TRBJ2-1; D remains unclear. The CDR3 covers 11 residues. The germline gives CDR1 KGHSY, CDR2 FQNENV. The V end was cut by 2 bases, the J end by 6 bases, with 2 bases between. Full variable domain (outside the CDR3, taken from reference TRBV16 and TRBJ2-1): GEEVAQTPKHLVRGEGQKAKLYCAPIKGHSYVFWYQQVLKNEFKFLISFQNENVFDETGMPKERFSAKCLPNSPCSLEIQATKLEDSAVYFCASSQRNEQFFGPGTRLTVL.